The rows below give T cell receptor beta chains drawn from one sample of a study of T cells in Graves' hyperthyroidism and ophthalmopathy. TCRdb reprocessed the multiplex PCR reads with MiXCR, giving one entry per CDR3 protein. Of tens of thousands of distinct CDR3 sequences listed, 54% are singletons. The sample comprised peripheral blood or thyroid tissue (not recorded which). The origin of the receptors is a man between 18 and 29 years old with Graves' hyperthyroidism. Each CDR3 is given without its conserved first and last residue.

TRBV5-1	TRBJ2-7	ASSFQGGYEQY
TRBV24-1	TRBJ2-5	ATSGARHQETQY
TRBV28	TRBJ1-5	ASSGWRAWQPQH
TRBV15	TRBJ1-3	ATSSGPGRDAGNTIY
TRBV6-6	TRBJ1-5	ASRPGGNQPQH
TRBV12-3/TRBV12-4	TRBJ2-3	ASSLWASDSLY
TRBV11-2	TRBJ2-7	VSTGRRNERY
TRBV18	TRBJ1-6	ASSPPSGDSPLH
TRBV20-1	TRBJ1-2	SARIYGYT
TRBV6-5	TRBJ2-7	ATHRTGHGEQY
TRBV7-8	TRBJ2-3	ASSPRTSGSTDTQY
TRBV9	TRBJ2-3	ASSVVSTGADMQY
TRBV13	TRBJ2-5	ASSVGTAKETQY
TRBV25-1	TRBJ1-1	ASRDRVDSEAF
TRBV9	TRBJ1-2	ASSITGTANYGYT
TRBV7-2	TRBJ2-3	ASSQLGRQGANTQY
TRBV20-1	TRBJ1-2	SATAVWGAGYT
TRBV15	TRBJ1-5	ATSRDQVRNQPQH
TRBV7-2	TRBJ2-2	ASSLPNTGELF
TRBV24-1	TRBJ1-1	ATSERRNTEAF
TRBV6-5	TRBJ1-2	ASSWTGAGGYT
TRBV7-9	TRBJ1-5	ASSFVGGQPQH
TRBV7-6	TRBJ2-5	ASSKDLTGPSQY
TRBV20-1	TRBJ2-7	SVPGQGASEQY
TRBV20-1	TRBJ2-5	SAQNRGRGRTQY
TRBV5-6	TRBJ1-1	ASSFIQSLRGAF
TRBV10-3	TRBJ2-7	AISGQSSYEQY
TRBV5-8	TRBJ2-7	ASSLVGTGPYEQY
TRBV27	TRBJ1-3	ASSATGVRGNTIY
TRBV13	TRBJ2-7	ASSLGPWYEQY
TRBV7-2	TRBJ2-7	ASSLDRSYEQY
TRBV2	TRBJ1-2	ASSLDRVTYGYT
TRBV7-9	TRBJ1-6	VGSTRGSDNSPLH
TRBV28	TRBJ2-7	ASTLLGEQY
TRBV13	TRBJ1-5	ASSLGLRGVQPQH
TRBV7-9	TRBJ1-6	ASTSRRGGAPLH
TRBV15	TRBJ2-2	ATSRDVYGGNTGELF
TRBV4-1	TRBJ2-7	ASNPEGGDEQY
TRBV7-2	TRBJ2-3	ASSITDTDTQY
TRBV2	TRBJ2-2	AAGGQGAGGELF
TRBV20-1	TRBJ2-5	SARRTSGAETQY
TRBV20-1	TRBJ2-5	SANLAGETQY
TRBV5-6	TRBJ2-5	ASSPDGSRQETQY
TRBV20-1	TRBJ1-2	SAADLADSYT
TRBV4-1	TRBJ1-2	ASSPQVLIRYT
TRBV5-1	TRBJ2-3	ASSLVAGGTDTQY
TRBV7-8	TRBJ2-7	ATREWGRPYEQY
TRBV2	TRBJ1-2	ASSEAPDSRGYT
TRBV12-3/TRBV12-4	TRBJ1-2	ASSFTSGAWNGYT
TRBV20-1	TRBJ2-7	SARDFDRASYEQY
TRBV15	TRBJ2-7	ATSTTRGTGIYEQY
TRBV9	TRBJ2-7	ASSPGTSGGTYEQY
TRBV12-3/TRBV12-4	TRBJ1-2	ASSLNSWNGYT